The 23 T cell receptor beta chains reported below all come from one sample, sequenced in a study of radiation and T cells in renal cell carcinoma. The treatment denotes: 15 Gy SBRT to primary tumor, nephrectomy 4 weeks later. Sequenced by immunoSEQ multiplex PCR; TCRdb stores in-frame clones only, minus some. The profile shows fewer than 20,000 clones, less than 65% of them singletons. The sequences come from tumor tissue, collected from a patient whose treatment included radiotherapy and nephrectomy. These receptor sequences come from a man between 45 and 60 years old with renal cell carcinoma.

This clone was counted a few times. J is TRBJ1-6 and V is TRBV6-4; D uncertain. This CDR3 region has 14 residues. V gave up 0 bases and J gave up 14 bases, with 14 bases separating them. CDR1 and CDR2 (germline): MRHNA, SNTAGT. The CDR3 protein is CASSDSGLPGTLHF. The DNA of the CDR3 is TGTGCCAGCAGTGACTCAGGCCTGCCCGGGACCCTCCACTTT.

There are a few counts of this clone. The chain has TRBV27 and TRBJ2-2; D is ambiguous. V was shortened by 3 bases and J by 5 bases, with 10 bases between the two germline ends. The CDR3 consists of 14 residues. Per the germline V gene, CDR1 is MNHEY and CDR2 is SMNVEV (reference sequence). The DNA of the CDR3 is TGTGCCAGCAGTTTCTCGTCAAGAACCGGGGAGCTGTTTTTT. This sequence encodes CASSFSSRTGELFF.

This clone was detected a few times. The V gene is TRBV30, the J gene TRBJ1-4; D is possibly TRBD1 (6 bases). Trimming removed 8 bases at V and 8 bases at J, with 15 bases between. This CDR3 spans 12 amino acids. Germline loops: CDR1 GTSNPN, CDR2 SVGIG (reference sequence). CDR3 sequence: CAGSKGGEKLFF. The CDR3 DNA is TGTGCCGGGTCTAAGGGGGGAGAAAAACTGTTTTTT.

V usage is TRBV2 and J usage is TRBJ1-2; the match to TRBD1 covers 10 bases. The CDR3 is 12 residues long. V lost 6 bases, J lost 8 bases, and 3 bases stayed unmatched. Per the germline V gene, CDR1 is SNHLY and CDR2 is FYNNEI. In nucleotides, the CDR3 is TGTGCCAGCAGGGGGACAGGGGCCGGCTACACCTTC. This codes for CASRGTGAGYTF.

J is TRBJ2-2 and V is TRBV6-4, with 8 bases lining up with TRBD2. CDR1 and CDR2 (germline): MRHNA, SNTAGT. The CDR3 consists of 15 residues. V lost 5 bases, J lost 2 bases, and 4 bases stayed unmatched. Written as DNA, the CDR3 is TGTGCCAGCAGTCCTCGGGGGGGCAACACCGGGGAGCTGTTTTTT. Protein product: CASSPRGGNTGELFF.

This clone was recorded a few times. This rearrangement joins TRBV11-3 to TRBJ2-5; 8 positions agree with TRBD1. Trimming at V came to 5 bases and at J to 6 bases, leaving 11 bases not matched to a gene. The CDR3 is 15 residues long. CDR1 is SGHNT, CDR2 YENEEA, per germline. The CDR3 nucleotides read TGTGCCAGCAGCCTTGGGACAGGAAGCTTGCAGACCCAGTACTTC. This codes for CASSLGTGSLQTQYF.

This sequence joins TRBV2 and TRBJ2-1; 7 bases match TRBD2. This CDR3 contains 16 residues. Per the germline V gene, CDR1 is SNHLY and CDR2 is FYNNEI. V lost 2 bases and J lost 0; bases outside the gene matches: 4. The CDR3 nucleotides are TGTGCCAGCAGTGAAATAGCGGGTAGCTCCTACAATGAGCAGTTCTTC. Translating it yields CASSEIAGSSYNEQFF.

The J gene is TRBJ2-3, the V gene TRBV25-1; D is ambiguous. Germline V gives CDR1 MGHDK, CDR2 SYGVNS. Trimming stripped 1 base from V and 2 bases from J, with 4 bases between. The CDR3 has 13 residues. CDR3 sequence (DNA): TGTGCCAGCAGTGAATCTAACACAGATACGCAGTATTTT. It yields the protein CASSESNTDTQYF.

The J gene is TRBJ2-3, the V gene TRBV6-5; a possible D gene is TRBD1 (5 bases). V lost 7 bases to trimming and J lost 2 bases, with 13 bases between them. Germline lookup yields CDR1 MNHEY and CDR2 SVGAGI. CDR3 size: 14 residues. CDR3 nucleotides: TGTGCCAGCACTCAGACAGCTTCCACAGATACGCAGTATTTT. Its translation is CASTQTASTDTQYF.

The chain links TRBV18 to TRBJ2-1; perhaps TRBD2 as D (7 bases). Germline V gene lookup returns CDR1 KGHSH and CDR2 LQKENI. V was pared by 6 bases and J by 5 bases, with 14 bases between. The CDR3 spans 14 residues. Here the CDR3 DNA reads TGTGCCAGCTCCCGGGGGGCCGGCGACAATGAGCAGTTCTTC. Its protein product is CASSRGAGDNEQFF.

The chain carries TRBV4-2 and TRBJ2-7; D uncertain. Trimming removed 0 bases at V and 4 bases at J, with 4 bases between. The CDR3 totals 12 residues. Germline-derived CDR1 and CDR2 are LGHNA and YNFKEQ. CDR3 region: CASSQDYYEQYF. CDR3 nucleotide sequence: TGTGCCAGCAGCCAAGATTATTACGAGCAGTACTTC.

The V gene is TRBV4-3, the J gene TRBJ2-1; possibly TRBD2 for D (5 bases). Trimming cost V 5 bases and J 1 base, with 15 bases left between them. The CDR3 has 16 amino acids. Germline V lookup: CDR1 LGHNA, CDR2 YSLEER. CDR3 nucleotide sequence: TGCGCCAGCAGCTTGGAGGCCGGTACGTCCTACAATGAGCAGTTCTTC. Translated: CASSLEAGTSYNEQFF.

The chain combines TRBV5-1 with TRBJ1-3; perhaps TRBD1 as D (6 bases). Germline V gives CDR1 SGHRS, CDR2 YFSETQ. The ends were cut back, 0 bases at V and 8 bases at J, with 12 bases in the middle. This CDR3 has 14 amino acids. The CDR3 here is CASSLGLAGDTIYF. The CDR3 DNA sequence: TGCGCCAGCAGCTTGGGCCTCGCAGGGGACACCATATATTTT.

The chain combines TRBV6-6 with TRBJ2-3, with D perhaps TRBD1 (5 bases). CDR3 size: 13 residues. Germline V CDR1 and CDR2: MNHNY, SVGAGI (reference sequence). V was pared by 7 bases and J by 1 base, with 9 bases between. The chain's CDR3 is CASTGAGTDTQYF. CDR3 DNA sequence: TGTGCCAGCACTGGGGCCGGCACAGATACGCAGTATTTT.

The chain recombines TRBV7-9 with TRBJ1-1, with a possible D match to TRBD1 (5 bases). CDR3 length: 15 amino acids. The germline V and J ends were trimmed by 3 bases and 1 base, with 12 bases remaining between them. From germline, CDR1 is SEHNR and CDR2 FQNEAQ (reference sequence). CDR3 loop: CASSFWGTGNTEAFF. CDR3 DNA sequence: TGTGCCAGCAGCTTTTGGGGCACAGGGAACACTGAAGCTTTCTTT.

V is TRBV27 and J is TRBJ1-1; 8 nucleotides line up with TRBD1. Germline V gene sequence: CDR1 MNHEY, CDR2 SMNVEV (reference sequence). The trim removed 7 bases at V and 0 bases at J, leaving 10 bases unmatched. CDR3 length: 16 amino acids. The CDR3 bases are TGTGCCAGCAATTCAGGGGGCGCGACCATGAACACTGAAGCTTTCTTT. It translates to CASNSGGATMNTEAFF.

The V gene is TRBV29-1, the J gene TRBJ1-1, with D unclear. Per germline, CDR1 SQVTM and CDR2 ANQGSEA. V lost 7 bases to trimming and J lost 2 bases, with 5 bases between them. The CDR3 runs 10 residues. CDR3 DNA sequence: TGCAGCGCAATAAACACTGAAGCTTTCTTT. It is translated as CSAINTEAFF.

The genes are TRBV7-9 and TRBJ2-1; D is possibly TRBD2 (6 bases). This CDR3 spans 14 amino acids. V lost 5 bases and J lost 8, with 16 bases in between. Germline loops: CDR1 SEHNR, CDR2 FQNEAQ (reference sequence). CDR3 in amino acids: CASSHGTSLDEQFF. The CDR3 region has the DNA TGTGCCAGCAGCCATGGGACTTCCCTCGATGAGCAGTTCTTC.

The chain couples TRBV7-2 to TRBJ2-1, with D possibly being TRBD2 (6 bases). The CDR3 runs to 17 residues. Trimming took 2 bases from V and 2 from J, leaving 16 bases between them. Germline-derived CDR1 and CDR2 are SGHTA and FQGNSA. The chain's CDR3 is CASSLKSFSGTYNEQFF. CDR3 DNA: TGTGCCAGCAGCTTAAAGAGTTTTAGCGGTACCTACAATGAGCAGTTCTTC. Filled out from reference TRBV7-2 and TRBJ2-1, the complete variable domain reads GAGVSQSPSNKVTEKGKDVELRCDPISGHTALYWYRQSLGQGLEFLIYFQGNSAPDKSGLPSDRFSAERTGGSVSTLTIQRTQQEDSAVYLCASSLKSFSGTYNEQFFGPGTRLTVL.

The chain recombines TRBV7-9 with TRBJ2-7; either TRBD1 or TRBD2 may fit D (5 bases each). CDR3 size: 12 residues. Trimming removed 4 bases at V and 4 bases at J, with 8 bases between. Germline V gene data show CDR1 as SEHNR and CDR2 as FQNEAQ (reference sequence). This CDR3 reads CASSYWGYEQYF. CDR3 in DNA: TGTGCCAGCAGCTATTGGGGGTACGAGCAGTACTTC.

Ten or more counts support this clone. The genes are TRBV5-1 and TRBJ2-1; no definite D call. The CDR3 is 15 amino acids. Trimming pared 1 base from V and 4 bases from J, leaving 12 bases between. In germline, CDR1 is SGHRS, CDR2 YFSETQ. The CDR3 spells CASSLSLDPYNEQFF. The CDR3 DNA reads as TGCGCCAGCAGCTTGAGTCTAGACCCGTACAATGAGCAGTTCTTC.

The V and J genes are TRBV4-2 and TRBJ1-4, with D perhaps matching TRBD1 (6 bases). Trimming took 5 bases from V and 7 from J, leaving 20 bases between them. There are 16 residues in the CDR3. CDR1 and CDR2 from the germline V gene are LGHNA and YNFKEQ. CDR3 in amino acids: CASSSLGASRGEKLFF. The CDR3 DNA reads TGTGCCAGCAGCTCCCTGGGGGCCTCAAGGGGTGAAAAACTGTTTTTT.

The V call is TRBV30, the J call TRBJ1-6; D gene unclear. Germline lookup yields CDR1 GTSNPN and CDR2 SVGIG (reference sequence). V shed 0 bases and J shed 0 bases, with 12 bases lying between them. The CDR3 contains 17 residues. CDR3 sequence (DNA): TGTGCCTGGAGTGTACGAGCAGTTAGCTCCTATAATTCACCCCTCCACTTT. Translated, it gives CAWSVRAVSSYNSPLHF.